One sample yielded the 29 T cell receptor beta chains listed below, sequenced in a study of T cells in Graves' hyperthyroidism and ophthalmopathy. The source material, RNA transcripts, was used to amplify TCR beta CDR3 regions. Primed by the HTBI set, a first-round RT-PCR was run on the TCR CDR3. TCRdb analysed the multiplex PCR reads with MiXCR anew, one entry per CDR3 protein. The data contain roughly 500,000 distinct CDR3 sequences, approximately 49% of them seen just once; the ten biggest clones take up about two fifths. The sample was peripheral blood or thyroid tissue (not recorded which). Source of these receptors: an adult woman with Graves' disease, either hyperthyroidism or ophthalmopathy (not recorded which).

This clonotype was observed many times. The chain joins TRBV10-3 to TRBJ2-7; 11 bases fit TRBD2. J gave up 2 bases and V 6 bases, and 12 bases lay outside the gene matches. The CDR3 is 17 residues long. Germline CDR1 and CDR2: ENHRY and SYGVKD. DNA for the CDR3: TGTGCCATCAGGGCAGGGGCTCTACTAGCGGGAGCCTACGAGCAGTACTTC. Protein sequence: CAIRAGALLAGAYEQYF.

J is TRBJ1-5 and V is TRBV11-2, with D perhaps matching TRBD1 (6 bases). Per the germline V gene, CDR1 is SGHAT and CDR2 is FQNNGV. Trimming removed 1 base at V and 6 bases at J, with 13 bases between. CDR3 length equals 15 residues. This CDR3 is CASSLGRGASQPQHF. The CDR3 DNA is TGTGCCAGCAGCTTAGGTCGGGGGGCGAGTCAGCCCCAGCATTTT.

The gene calls are TRBV20-1 and TRBJ1-2; the match to TRBD1 covers 8 bases. The CDR3 has 14 amino acids. The ends lost 2 bases at V and 3 bases at J; junction bases unmatched: 5. Germline V gene sequence: CDR1 DFQATT, CDR2 SNEGSKA (reference sequence). The CDR3 bases are TGCAGTGCTAGACGGACAGGGTCGGACTATGGCTACACCTTC. Amino acid sequence: CSARRTGSDYGYTF.

This clonotype has at least ten counts. The chain combines TRBV29-1 with TRBJ1-1, with D perhaps TRBD1 (5 bases). CDR1 SQVTM and CDR2 ANQGSEA come from the germline V gene. The CDR3 contains 12 residues. Trimming left V 5 bases short and J 6 bases short, with 13 bases between. In DNA form, the CDR3 reads TGCAGCGTTCCCCATCAGGGATCTGAAGCTTTCTTT. This translates into CSVPHQGSEAFF.

This clonotype was recorded only once. The chain carries TRBV7-8 and TRBJ2-3; the D gene is possibly TRBD2 (5 bases). Germline V gene lookup returns CDR1 SGHVS and CDR2 FQNEAQ. V shed 1 base and J shed 6 bases, with 14 bases lying between them. The CDR3 consists of 15 residues. CDR3 nucleotide sequence: TGTGCCAGCAGCTTAGAATCACGGGGAGTCGATACGCAGTATTTT. This translates into CASSLESRGVDTQYF.

The CDR3 loop is CASSLSGRATETQYF. In DNA, the CDR3 is TGTGCCAGCAGCTTATCGGGGAGGGCGACGGAGACCCAGTACTTC. This chain connects TRBV7-9 to TRBJ2-5, with TRBD2 matching 7 bases. CDR1 and CDR2 from the germline V gene are SEHNR and FQNEAQ (reference sequence). CDR3 size: 15 residues. Germline trimming cut 2 bases from V and 5 bases from J; bases unmatched to any gene: 8.

A few counts support this clonotype. The chain uses TRBV10-1 and TRBJ2-5, with TRBD2 matching over 9 bases. V dropped 1 base and J dropped 4; count of bases not matched to a gene: 4. This CDR3 is 15 amino acids long. CDR1 and CDR2 from the germline V gene are WNHNN and SYGVQD (reference sequence). CDR3 bases: TGCGCCAGCAGTGAGTGGCGGGAGGGTCGAGAGACCCAGTACTTC. Amino acid sequence: CASSEWREGRETQYF.

The chain carries TRBV7-3 and TRBJ1-1; 8 bases are shared with TRBD1. Germline V gene data show CDR1 as SGHTA and CDR2 as FQGTGA. V shed 6 bases and J 7 bases; nucleotides not matched to a gene: 16. The CDR3 loop spans 16 amino acids. CDR3 sequence reads: CASRPSPGGRGDEAFF. CDR3 DNA: TGTGCCAGCAGGCCATCCCCAGGGGGCCGGGGAGATGAAGCTTTCTTT.

This clonotype has just one count. V usage is TRBV4-3 and J usage is TRBJ2-7, with 9 bases matching TRBD1. V shed 1 base, J shed 1 base, and the junction held 5 bases outside the gene matches. CDR1 is LGHNA and CDR2 is YSLEER in the germline V gene. The CDR3 totals 16 residues. CDR3 DNA: TGCGCCAGCAGCCAAGGCGGGACAGGGATATCCTACGAGCAGTACTTC. Translated, it gives CASSQGGTGISYEQYF.

In regard to this clonotype: Its ends do not fully match the called genes, so a read error is possible. V is TRBV7-2 and J is TRBJ2-5; 8 bases match TRBD2. From germline, CDR1 is SGHTA and CDR2 FQGNSA. This CDR3 region has 15 residues. The chain's CDR3 is CPSSLADAGRGTQYF. The CDR3 region has the DNA TGTCCCAGCAGCTTAGCCGATGCCGGGAGGGGGACCCAGTACTTC.

The gene calls are TRBV15 and TRBJ2-5; tentative D call: TRBD2 (5 bases). The CDR3 is 16 residues long. CDR1 is LNHNV and CDR2 is YYDKDF in the germline V gene (reference sequence). The V and J ends lost 3 bases and 1 base respectively, with 15 bases between them. The DNA of the CDR3 is TGTGCCACCAGCAGTGACCGGCACCGGGGCCAAGAGACCCAGTACTTC. Amino acid sequence: CATSSDRHRGQETQYF.

The rearrangement uses TRBV10-3 and TRBJ2-3; possibly TRBD1 or TRBD2 for D (7 bases each). Germline CDR1 ENHRY, CDR2 SYGVKD. The CDR3 consists of 15 residues. Trimming left V 6 bases short and J 4 bases short, with 17 bases between. CDR3 DNA sequence: TGTGCCATCAGAGGGGACAGTCGGGGGGCAGATACGCAGTATTTT. This translates into CAIRGDSRGADTQYF.

The V gene is TRBV7-3, the J gene TRBJ2-5; D might be TRBD2 (6 bases). The CDR3 length is 14 residues. The germline V and J ends were trimmed by 3 bases and 2 bases, with 10 bases remaining between them. Germline CDR1 and CDR2: SGHTA and FQGTGA. The CDR3 nucleotides are TGTGCCAGCAGCTTGACTAGGTTACAAGAGACCCAGTACTTC. This codes for CASSLTRLQETQYF.

The chain has TRBV10-3 and TRBJ2-5; no firm D call. Judging by the DNA end, TRBJ2-1 fits better; the J call may be wrong. This CDR3 contains 12 residues. Per germline, CDR1 ENHRY and CDR2 SYGVKD. The CDR3: CAISIGGFEQFF. The DNA for the CDR3 is TGTGCCATCTCGATAGGCGGTTTCGAGCAGTTCTTC.

This clonotype was recorded a few times. V gene TRBV6-1 combines with J gene TRBJ1-5; D is unresolved. Deletions cut 3 bases from V and 12 bases from J, with 6 bases between. The length of the CDR3 is 10 residues. The germline V gene encodes CDR1 MNHNS and CDR2 SASEGT. Here the CDR3 DNA reads TGTGCCAGCAGTGAGGCGAGCCAGCATTTT. Protein sequence: CASSEASQHF.

Ten or more counts support this clonotype. The chain links TRBV19 to TRBJ1-2, with 7 bases matching TRBD1. After removal of 5 bases from V and 4 bases from J, the junction contained 7 bases not matched to a gene. CDR1 LNHDA and CDR2 SQIVND come from the germline V gene (reference sequence). The CDR3 has 14 residues. The CDR3 loop reads CASSPRQGSYGYTF. CDR3 nucleotides: TGTGCCAGTAGTCCCAGACAGGGTAGCTATGGCTACACCTTC.

The chain links TRBV6-5 to TRBJ1-3, with D possibly matching TRBD1 (5 bases). Trimming removed 2 bases from V and 8 bases from J, with 13 bases in between. The CDR3 has 14 amino acids. Germline loops: CDR1 MNHEY, CDR2 SVGAGI. In DNA form, the CDR3 reads TGTGCCAGCAGTTACAGGGGCTATGGCTACACCATATATTTT. Encoded protein: CASSYRGYGYTIYF.

Ten or more counts support this clonotype. This chain's CDR3 is CASQYSGPGISFNEKLFF. The CDR3 DNA is TGCGCCAGCCAGTACTCCGGGCCCGGAATAAGTTTTAATGAAAAACTGTTTTTT. The V and J genes are TRBV10-1 and TRBJ1-4; the D is unclear. Trimming left V 8 bases short and J 4 bases short, with 26 bases between. CDR1 WNHNN and CDR2 SYGVQD come from the germline V gene (reference sequence). This CDR3 is 18 amino acids long.

Concerning this clonotype itself: A much larger clonotype is one base distant, so this may be a read error. V is TRBV6-6 and J is TRBJ1-1; tentative D call: TRBD1 (5 bases). The CDR3 consists of 15 residues. Germline V gives CDR1 MNHNY, CDR2 SVGAGI (reference sequence). As DNA, the CDR3 is TGTGCCGGCAGTTACACGAAACAAAGACAGACTGAAGCTTTCTTT. Translating gives CAGSYTKQRQTEAFF.

The V gene is TRBV2, the J gene TRBJ1-1; TRBD1 is a possible D gene (5 bases). The CDR3 covers 14 residues. Deletions cut 6 bases from V and 2 bases from J, with 13 bases between. Germline-derived CDR1 and CDR2 are SNHLY and FYNNEI. The CDR3 DNA reads as TGTGCCAGCAGCATTGGGGGATCTAACACTGAAGCTTTCTTT. This sequence encodes CASSIGGSNTEAFF.

This clonotype was recorded once. The chain has TRBV7-3 and TRBJ2-2; no clear D. V lost 5 bases, J lost 6 bases, and 7 bases lay in between. CDR3 length equals 12 residues. Germline-derived CDR1 and CDR2 are SGHTA and FQGTGA. CDR3 coding DNA: TGTGCCAGCAGCCGAGCCGCCGGGGAGCTGTTTTTT. Protein: CASSRAAGELFF.

A few counts support this clonotype. The V call is TRBV7-3, the J call TRBJ2-7, with D perhaps given as TRBD1 or TRBD2 (5 bases each). The CDR3 runs to 14 residues. Trimming took off 2 bases at V and 6 bases at J, with 14 bases between the two ends. The germline gives CDR1 SGHTA, CDR2 FQGTGA. The CDR3 sequence: CASSLEGINSEQYF. In nucleotides, the CDR3 is TGTGCCAGCAGCTTAGAGGGGATTAACTCCGAGCAGTACTTC. Together with reference TRBV7-3 and TRBJ2-7, the CDR3 gives the full variable domain: GAGVSQTPSNKVTEKGKYVELRCDPISGHTALYWYRQSLGQGPEFLIYFQGTGAADDSGLPNDRFFAVRPEGSVSTLKIQRTERGDSAVYLCASSLEGINSEQYFGPGTRLTVT.

This chain uses TRBV29-1 with TRBJ1-1; 8 nucleotides match TRBD1. V dropped 4 bases and J dropped 1; count of bases not matched to a gene: 17. Germline V gene sequence: CDR1 SQVTM, CDR2 ANQGSEA. The CDR3 has 18 residues. DNA of the CDR3: TGCAGCGTTGCAAACCTCGGACAGGGAACCACCAAGAACACTGAAGCTTTCTTT. The encoded protein is CSVANLGQGTTKNTEAFF.

The rearrangement uses TRBV10-3 and TRBJ2-3; tentatively, D is TRBD1 or TRBD2 (5 bases each). V lost 4 bases and J lost 2, with 28 bases in between. CDR3 length: 20 amino acids. CDR1 and CDR2 (germline): ENHRY, SYGVKD. In DNA form, the CDR3 reads TGTGCCATCAGTGGATTCGGGCAGGGCTCCAGGGAGTCTTACACAGATACGCAGTATTTT. Translating gives CAISGFGQGSRESYTDTQYF.

The chain employs TRBV10-1 and TRBJ1-2; D perhaps matches TRBD1 (6 bases). V lost 8 bases and J lost 3, with 13 bases in between. There are 13 residues in the CDR3. Germline CDR1 WNHNN, CDR2 SYGVQD (reference sequence). CDR3 nucleotides: TGCGCCAGCTCACCAGGGGAAGACTATGGCTACACCTTC. This encodes CASSPGEDYGYTF.

This clonotype came up a few times. The chain links TRBV29-1 to TRBJ1-2, with a tentative D call TRBD1 (5 bases). Trimming removed 3 bases at V and 4 bases at J, with 21 bases between. The CDR3 contains 16 residues. Looked up from germline, CDR1 is SQVTM and CDR2 is ANQGSEA. CDR3: CSVEPSPGGSGYGYTF. For the CDR3, the DNA is TGCAGCGTTGAGCCGAGTCCGGGGGGATCTGGCTATGGCTACACCTTC.

This chain links TRBV20-1 with TRBJ1-2, with D possibly matching TRBD1 (5 bases). This CDR3 region has 13 residues. Germline V gene sequence: CDR1 DFQATT, CDR2 SNEGSKA (reference sequence). V lost 6 bases and J 3 bases, leaving 14 bases between the germline ends. The DNA for the CDR3 is TGCAGTGCAAAAGTGTCGGGGGACTATGGCTACACCTTC. Protein sequence: CSAKVSGDYGYTF.

The chain links TRBV29-1 to TRBJ2-2; D gene uncertain. The CDR3 runs 11 residues. The germline V gene has CDR1 SQVTM and CDR2 ANQGSEA. V lost 5 bases to trimming and J lost 5 bases, with 6 bases between them. The CDR3 spells CSVLLTGELFF. In nucleotides, the CDR3 is TGCAGCGTTCTGCTAACCGGGGAGCTGTTTTTT.

The rearrangement joins TRBV27 to TRBJ2-6, with D unresolved. The CDR3 is 15 residues long. Germline V gene data show CDR1 as MNHEY and CDR2 as SMNVEV (reference sequence). Between the trimmed V and J ends, which lost 3 bases and 3 bases, there was a span of 9 bases. CDR3 coding DNA: TGTGCCAGCAGTTTCATAACAGATGGGGCCAACGTCCTGACTTTC. This gives the protein CASSFITDGANVLTF.